These 3 T cell receptor beta chains share one sample of origin, sequenced in a study of identical twins. MiXCR, run by TCRdb on the 5' RACE reads, gives a single entry per CDR3 protein. The sample has just under 650,000 distinct CDR3 sequences; around 7.4% are singletons. This sample was also put to use in a study of yellow fever vaccine responses in identical twins.

Sequencing was done on a sample of PBMCs. These receptors were collected from a woman under 30 in good health.

This sequence joins TRBV4-1 and TRBJ1-5, with TRBD1 matching 9 bases. This CDR3 region has 16 residues. The germline V gene has CDR1 MGHRA and CDR2 YSYEKL. Trimming took 3 bases from V and 3 from J; bases not matched to a gene: 6. The CDR3, as DNA: TGCGCCAGCAGCCAGGAGGGACAGGGAATCAATCAGCCCCAGCATTTT. The encoded protein is CASSQEGQGINQPQHF.

For the CDR3, the DNA is TGTGCCATCAGTGAGTCCCTAGCGGCCGCCGGAGAGACCCAGTACTTC. Protein sequence: CAISESLAAAGETQYF. V usage is TRBV10-3 and J usage is TRBJ2-5; the match to TRBD2 covers 7 bases. V trimming: 0 bases; J trimming: 4 bases; junction bases outside the gene matches: 8. CDR3 size: 16 residues. CDR1 ENHRY and CDR2 SYGVKD come from the germline V gene.

This clonotype was counted between two and nine times. The V and J genes are TRBV13 and TRBJ1-5; 9 bases align to TRBD1. After removal of 0 bases from V and 4 bases from J, the junction contained 4 bases not matched to a gene. CDR1 is PRHDT and CDR2 is FYEKMQ in the germline V gene (reference sequence). The CDR3 contains 16 residues. For the CDR3, the DNA is TGTGCCAGCAGCTTAGGGACAGGGGGGGAAAATCAGCCCCAGCATTTT. It is translated as CASSLGTGGENQPQHF.